This entry lists 23 T cell receptor beta chains sequenced from one sample in a study of shared clonotypes between healthy human individuals. Sequenced by immunoSEQ multiplex PCR; TCRdb stores in-frame clones only, minus some. The table has about 470,000 clones, more than 75% seen once. The sequenced sample was PBMCs. These receptors all stem from a woman between 35 and 50 years old in good health. Some clones in this sample may be carry-over from other donors' samples.

This chain connects TRBV5-4 to TRBJ2-1; D is perhaps TRBD2 (5 bases). This CDR3 contains 15 residues. V was shortened by 4 bases and J by 8 bases, with 19 bases between the two germline ends. Germline assignment: CDR1 SGHNT and CDR2 YYREEE (reference sequence). Written as DNA, the CDR3 is TGTGCCAGCAGCCGGAATGTTGGGAGTCCCCATGAGCAGTTCTTC. This translates into CASSRNVGSPHEQFF. Full variable domain (remainder filled in from reference TRBV5-4 and TRBJ2-1): ETGVTQSPTHLIKTRGQQVTLRCSSQSGHNTVSWYQQALGQGPQFIFQYYREEENGRGNFPPRFSGLQFPNYSSELNVNALELDDSALYLCASSRNVGSPHEQFFGPGTRLTVL.

This chain uses TRBV2 with TRBJ2-3; 7 bases agree with TRBD2. Germline CDR1 SNHLY, CDR2 FYNNEI. The CDR3 loop spans 12 amino acids. V was clipped by 6 bases and J by 3 bases; unmatched bases: 0. CDR3 protein: CASRGLTDTQYF. Written as DNA, the CDR3 is TGTGCCAGCAGGGGACTAACAGATACGCAGTATTTT.

The sample holds a few counts of this clone. The chain is built from TRBV9 and TRBJ2-7, with D tentatively TRBD1 or TRBD2 (7 bases each). CDR1 and CDR2 (germline): SGDLS, YYNGEE. The CDR3 sequence is 15 residues long. V lost 4 bases and J lost 2, with 16 bases in between. CDR3 sequence (DNA): TGTGCCAGCAGCCCTCAGGGGGGAGGGACCTACGAGCAGTACTTC. This codes for CASSPQGGGTYEQYF.

The chain is built from TRBV7-2 and TRBJ1-4; TRBD1 matches at 11 bases. The germline CDR1 and CDR2 sequences are SGHTA and FQGNSA. CDR3 length: 17 amino acids. V shed 5 bases, J shed 8 bases, and the junction held 13 bases outside the gene matches. CDR3 loop: CASSTGQGALLGEKLFF. In nucleotides, the CDR3 is TGTGCCAGCAGCACCGGACAGGGGGCGCTCTTAGGAGAAAAACTGTTTTTT. Combining the CDR3 with reference TRBV7-2 and TRBJ1-4 gives the whole variable domain GAGVSQSPSNKVTEKGKDVELRCDPISGHTALYWYRQSLGQGLEFLIYFQGNSAPDKSGLPSDRFSAERTGGSVSTLTIQRTQQEDSAVYLCASSTGQGALLGEKLFFGSGTQLSVL.

The chain uses TRBV7-2 and TRBJ1-2; D unclear. Germline V lookup: CDR1 SGHTA, CDR2 FQGNSA. The CDR3 covers 15 residues. Trimming took 1 base from V and 5 from J, leaving 14 bases between them. As DNA, the CDR3 is TGTGCCAGCAGCTTAGGCGCCACTCCCTGGTATGGCTACACCTTC. Amino acids: CASSLGATPWYGYTF.

The gene calls are TRBV27 and TRBJ2-7, with D hard to call. This CDR3 has 14 residues. The germline V gene encodes CDR1 MNHEY and CDR2 SMNVEV (reference sequence). The V gene lost 2 bases and the J gene lost 3 bases, with 11 bases spanning the gap. CDR3: CASSLGPSYYEQYF. CDR3 DNA sequence: TGTGCCAGCAGTTTAGGTCCGTCCTACTACGAGCAGTACTTC.

This clone was counted between two and nine times. The chain joins TRBV5-4 to TRBJ2-2; TRBD2 aligns across 8 bases. This CDR3 is built from 17 residues. Germline V gene lookup returns CDR1 SGHNT and CDR2 YYREEE (reference sequence). Germline trimming cut 2 bases from V and 7 bases from J; bases unmatched to any gene: 13. The CDR3 loop reads CASSFPTGRALGGELFF. For the CDR3, the DNA is TGTGCCAGCAGCTTCCCCACCGGGAGGGCCTTAGGCGGGGAGCTGTTTTTT.

J is TRBJ1-5 and V is TRBV15, with D unclear. Germline CDR1 is LNHNV and CDR2 is YYDKDF (reference sequence). The CDR3 length is 17 residues. Trimming shortened V by 0 bases and J by 2 bases, and 14 bases separated the two germline ends. The CDR3 is CATSRDRLSWGNQPQHF. The CDR3, as DNA: TGTGCCACCAGCAGAGATCGTCTTTCGTGGGGCAATCAGCCCCAGCATTTT.

The chain carries TRBV5-8 and TRBJ2-1; 8 bases fit TRBD2. CDR1 and CDR2 from the germline V gene are SGHTS and YDEGEE. With 0 bases clipped from V and 15 bases from J, the junction kept 2 bases outside the gene matches. The CDR3 totals 11 residues. This chain's CDR3 is CASSLAGGVFF. The CDR3, as DNA: TGTGCCAGCAGCTTGGCCGGGGGGGTGTTCTTC.

The chain recombines TRBV5-1 with TRBJ2-1; D unclear. The V gene's germline CDR1 is SGHRS and CDR2 YFSETQ. This CDR3 has 13 residues. Trimming cost V 2 bases and J 3 bases, with 6 bases left between them. DNA of the CDR3: TGCGCCAGCAGCTTTGGCAGCTACAATGAGCAGTTCTTC. Protein: CASSFGSYNEQFF.

The V call is TRBV30, the J call TRBJ2-2; the D gene is possibly TRBD1 (5 bases). Deletions cut 0 bases from V and 9 bases from J, with 11 bases between. Germline V gives CDR1 GTSNPN, CDR2 SVGIG (reference sequence). The CDR3 consists of 13 residues. This chain's CDR3 is CAWSVRWGRELFF. The CDR3 coding sequence is TGTGCCTGGAGTGTTCGATGGGGCCGGGAGCTGTTTTTT.

This CDR3 reads CASSRQGGGELFF. The DNA for the CDR3 is TGTGCCAGCAGCCGACAGGGCGGCGGGGAGCTGTTTTTT. The chain links TRBV6-4 to TRBJ2-2; TRBD1 matches at 7 bases. The J segment lost 7 bases and the V segment lost 6 bases, leaving 5 bases of the junction unmatched. CDR1 is MRHNA and CDR2 is SNTAGT in the germline V gene. The CDR3 extends over 13 amino acids.

The chain carries TRBV9 and TRBJ2-1, with TRBD2 matching 7 bases. The CDR3 extends over 14 amino acids. Germline trimming cut 3 bases from V and 9 bases from J; bases unmatched to any gene: 9. The V gene's germline CDR1 is SGDLS and CDR2 YYNGEE. In nucleotides, the CDR3 is TGTGCCAGCAGCGCAGAAGGGGAGGGGTCTGAGCAGTTCTTC. This gives the protein CASSAEGEGSEQFF.

CDR3 sequence: CASSLRGVGTEAFF. CDR3 sequence (DNA): TGTGCCAGCAGCTTGCGAGGGGTCGGCACTGAAGCTTTCTTT. V gene TRBV5-4 combines with J gene TRBJ1-1; D is perhaps TRBD1 (5 bases). This CDR3 comprises 14 residues. V dropped 1 base and J dropped 4 bases, with 11 bases sitting between them. Per germline, CDR1 SGHNT and CDR2 YYREEE (reference sequence).

This chain connects TRBV9 to TRBJ1-4; no firm D call. V was trimmed by 4 bases and J by 3 bases, leaving 13 bases between them. Germline-derived CDR1 and CDR2 are SGDLS and YYNGEE. The CDR3 extends over 15 amino acids. In DNA form, the CDR3 reads TGTGCCAGCAGCCCGAGGGAGGGTTCTAATGAAAAACTGTTTTTT. Encoded protein: CASSPREGSNEKLFF.

Remarks on this clone: Other DNA sequences from this sample encode an identical CDR3 as well. The chain carries TRBV18 and TRBJ1-5, with D unclear. The V gene lost 3 bases and the J gene lost 5 bases, with 8 bases spanning the gap. The CDR3 extends over 13 amino acids. Germline CDR1 and CDR2: KGHSH and LQKENI. The CDR3 bases are TGTGCCAGCTCACCGGGCGGGGATCAGCCCCAGCATTTT. This translates into CASSPGGDQPQHF.

The chain joins TRBV6-9 to TRBJ2-5; the D gene is possibly TRBD2 (5 bases). Germline loops: CDR1 MNHGY, CDR2 SVAAGI. The V and J ends lost 6 bases and 5 bases respectively, with 16 bases between them. The CDR3 length is 14 residues. The CDR3 region has the DNA TGTGCCAGCAGGCGACAAGAGGGTAGGGAGACCCAGTACTTC. As protein: CASRRQEGRETQYF.

The chain recombines TRBV30 with TRBJ2-2, with 13 bases identical to TRBD2. CDR1 and CDR2 (germline): GTSNPN, SVGIG (reference sequence). This CDR3 comprises 17 residues. V shed 2 bases, J shed 8 bases, and the junction held 11 bases outside the gene matches. CDR3 DNA sequence: TGTGCCTGGAGTCAAGAACTAGCGGGAGGGCCCCGGGGGGAGCTGTTTTTT. It specifies CAWSQELAGGPRGELFF.

The rearrangement links TRBV18 to TRBJ2-7; D call uncertain. The germline V gene encodes CDR1 KGHSH and CDR2 LQKENI. Trimming removed 2 bases from V and 3 bases from J, with 8 bases in between. CDR3 size: 13 residues. The CDR3, as DNA: TGTGCCAGCTCACCAGGGTTTCTCTACGAGCAGTACTTC. It specifies CASSPGFLYEQYF.

A remark on this clone: Other DNA variants within this sample encode the same CDR3. The chain carries TRBV5-1 and TRBJ2-5; D is perhaps TRBD2 (6 bases). V was cut by 1 base and J by 5 bases, with 9 bases left in between. CDR1 and CDR2 (germline): SGHRS, YFSETQ. The CDR3 contains 13 residues. The CDR3 DNA is TGCGCCAGCAGCTTGTGGGGGGAGGAGACCCAGTACTTC. This encodes CASSLWGEETQYF.

The J gene is TRBJ2-1, the V gene TRBV6-1; 15 positions match TRBD2. The germline V gene encodes CDR1 MNHNS and CDR2 SASEGT. This CDR3 is built from 15 residues. Trimming at V came to 4 bases and at J to 9 bases, leaving 4 bases not matched to a gene. CDR3 loop: CASSGTSGRAGEQFF. Here the CDR3 DNA reads TGTGCCAGCAGTGGGACTAGCGGGAGGGCGGGTGAGCAGTTCTTC.

This chain uses TRBV10-3 with TRBJ2-7; D is unclear. This CDR3 has 11 amino acids. V was trimmed by 4 bases and J by 5 bases, leaving 6 bases between them. Germline assignment: CDR1 ENHRY and CDR2 SYGVKD. In DNA form, the CDR3 reads TGTGCCATCAGTGGTGGGGACGAGCAGTACTTC. This gives the protein CAISGGDEQYF.

The chain links TRBV4-1 to TRBJ2-6; 13 bases fit TRBD2. Germline loops: CDR1 MGHRA, CDR2 YSYEKL. This CDR3 is 18 amino acids long. Germline trimming cut 3 bases from V and 2 bases from J; bases unmatched to any gene: 4. This CDR3 reads CASSHPTSGGAGANVLTF. The CDR3 DNA follows: TGCGCCAGCAGCCACCCAACTAGCGGGGGGGCTGGGGCCAACGTCCTGACTTTC.